What follows are 7 T cell receptor beta chains derived from one specimen sequenced in a study of patients and donors after allogeneic stem cell transplantation. TCRdb used MiXCR to reprocess the RT-PCR reads, holding one entry per CDR3 protein. The sample includes more than 850,000 distinct CDR3 sequences, more than 15% seen only once; the top ten take 6%. Sequencing was done on a sample of blood, either unsorted or a sorted T cell fraction (not recorded which). The receptors were gathered from a human donor who was either an allogeneic HSCT recipient or a stem cell or donor lymphocyte infusion donor (not recorded which). It is not recorded whose cells these are; they may come from a transplant donor.

This clonotype was counted ten times or more. This chain connects TRBV20-1 to TRBJ1-5, with D possibly being TRBD1 (6 bases). Germline CDR1 is DFQATT and CDR2 is SNEGSKA (reference sequence). The CDR3 is made up of 16 amino acids. V was clipped by 0 bases and J by 10 bases, with 22 bases between them. The CDR3 DNA sequence: TGCAGTGCTAGAGATCTTACAGGGAAGCGAAGGCGTCCCCAGCATTTT. It encodes CSARDLTGKRRRPQHF.

This clonotype was observed a handful of times. The chain employs TRBV19 and TRBJ1-3, with D uncertain. CDR1 and CDR2 (germline): LNHDA, SQIVND (reference sequence). Trimming pared 2 bases from V and 4 bases from J, leaving 12 bases between. This CDR3 has 15 amino acids. The CDR3 DNA reads as TGTGCCAGTAGTATACGGGGAAACATCGGAAACACCATATATTTT. Translated: CASSIRGNIGNTIYF.

The rearrangement uses TRBV6-2 or TRBV6-3 and TRBJ2-7; unclear D gene. The V gene's germline CDR1 is MNHEY and CDR2 SVGEGT. V lost 7 bases and J lost 3, with 19 bases in between. The CDR3 has 15 amino acids. The CDR3 DNA sequence: TGTGCCAGCACTCCCTCGGGTGGAGTACTCTACGAGCAGTACTTC. Translated, it gives CASTPSGGVLYEQYF.

This clonotype was detected only a few times. The gene calls are TRBV4-2 and TRBJ2-7, with 12 nucleotides matching TRBD1. Looked up from germline, CDR1 is LGHNA and CDR2 is YNFKEQ. The CDR3 contains 17 residues. The J segment lost 2 bases and the V segment lost 0 bases, leaving 5 bases of the junction unmatched. This CDR3 reads CASSQDGGTGGPYEQYF. The CDR3 DNA sequence: TGTGCCAGCAGCCAAGATGGAGGGACAGGGGGCCCCTACGAGCAGTACTTC.

This clonotype was counted ten times or more. The chain combines TRBV20-1 with TRBJ2-3; D is ambiguous. Germline V gene lookup returns CDR1 DFQATT and CDR2 SNEGSKA (reference sequence). The CDR3 sequence is 12 residues long. Trimming stripped 2 bases from V and 0 bases from J, with 3 bases between. The CDR3 nucleotides are TGCAGTGCTAGAACTAGCACAGATACGCAGTATTTT. Translation: CSARTSTDTQYF.

The chain has TRBV6-5 and TRBJ2-5; a weak D match, TRBD2 (6 bases). The length of the CDR3 is 15 residues. Trimming pared 1 base from V and 1 base from J, leaving 10 bases between. Germline CDR1 MNHEY, CDR2 SVGAGI. The CDR3 region has the DNA TGTGCCAGCAGTTACTATAACGGGGGCCAAGAGACCCAGTACTTC. Its translation: CASSYYNGGQETQYF.

This clonotype has just a few counts. The rearrangement uses TRBV6-5 and TRBJ1-1; no firm D call. Deletions cut 0 bases from V and 6 bases from J, with 8 bases between. This CDR3 spans 13 amino acids. Germline values: CDR1 MNHEY, CDR2 SVGAGI. The chain's CDR3 is CASSYSDASEAFF. The CDR3 DNA is TGTGCCAGCAGTTACTCGGATGCCTCTGAAGCTTTCTTT.